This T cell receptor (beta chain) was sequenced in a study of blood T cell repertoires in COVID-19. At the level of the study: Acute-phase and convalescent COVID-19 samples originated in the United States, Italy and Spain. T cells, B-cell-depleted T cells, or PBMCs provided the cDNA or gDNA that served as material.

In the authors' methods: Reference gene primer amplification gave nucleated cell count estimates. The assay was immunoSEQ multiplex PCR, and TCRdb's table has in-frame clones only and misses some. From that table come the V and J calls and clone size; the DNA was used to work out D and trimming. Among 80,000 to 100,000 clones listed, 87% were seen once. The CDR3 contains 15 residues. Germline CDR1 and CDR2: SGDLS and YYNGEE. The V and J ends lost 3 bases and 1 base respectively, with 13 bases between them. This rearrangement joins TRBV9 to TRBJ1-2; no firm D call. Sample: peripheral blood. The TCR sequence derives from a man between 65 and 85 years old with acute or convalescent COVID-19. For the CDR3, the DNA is TGTGCCAGCAGCGCCCAAGCCGACATTAACTATGGCTACACCTTC. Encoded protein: CASSAQADINYGYTF.